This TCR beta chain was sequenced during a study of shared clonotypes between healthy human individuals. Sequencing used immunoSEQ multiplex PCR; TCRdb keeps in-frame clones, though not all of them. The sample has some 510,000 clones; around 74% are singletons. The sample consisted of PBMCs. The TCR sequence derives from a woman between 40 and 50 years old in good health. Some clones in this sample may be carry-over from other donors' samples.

The CDR3 protein is CASSSLKVPNQPQHF. In DNA, the CDR3 is TGTGCCAGCAGTTCCCTCAAAGTTCCCAATCAGCCCCAGCATTTT. The chain has TRBV6-6 and TRBJ1-5; D gene unclear. The CDR3 length is 15 residues. V gave up 4 bases and J gave up 3 bases, with 13 bases separating them. Germline CDR1 is MNHNY and CDR2 is SVGAGI (reference sequence).